The T cell receptor beta chain under discussion was sequenced for a study of T cell responses to AZD1222 COVID-19 vaccine. The CDR3 is 13 amino acids. Germline-derived CDR1 and CDR2 are SEHNR and FQNEAQ (reference sequence). The ends were cut back, 0 bases at V and 8 bases at J, with 10 bases in the middle. Repertoires were generated with immunoSEQ multiplex PCR, while TCRdb's copy carries only in-frame clones and drops some. The sample consists of over 150,000 clones, over 75% of them appearing once. The J gene is TRBJ1-1, the V gene TRBV7-9; D remains ambiguous. This material consisted of peripheral blood, taken 28 days after the second AZD1222 dose. The sequence was obtained from an adult who received the AZD1222 COVID-19 vaccine. CDR3 amino acids: CASSLAGFAEAFF. In DNA form, the CDR3 reads TGTGCCAGCAGCTTAGCAGGGTTTGCCGAAGCTTTCTTT. Full variable domain (rest looked up from reference TRBV7-9 and TRBJ1-1): DTGVSQNPRHKITKRGQNVTFRCDPISEHNRLYWYRQTLGQGPEFLTYFQNEAQLEKSRLLSDRFSAERPKGSFSTLEIQRTEQGDSAMYLCASSLAGFAEAFFGQGTRLTVV.